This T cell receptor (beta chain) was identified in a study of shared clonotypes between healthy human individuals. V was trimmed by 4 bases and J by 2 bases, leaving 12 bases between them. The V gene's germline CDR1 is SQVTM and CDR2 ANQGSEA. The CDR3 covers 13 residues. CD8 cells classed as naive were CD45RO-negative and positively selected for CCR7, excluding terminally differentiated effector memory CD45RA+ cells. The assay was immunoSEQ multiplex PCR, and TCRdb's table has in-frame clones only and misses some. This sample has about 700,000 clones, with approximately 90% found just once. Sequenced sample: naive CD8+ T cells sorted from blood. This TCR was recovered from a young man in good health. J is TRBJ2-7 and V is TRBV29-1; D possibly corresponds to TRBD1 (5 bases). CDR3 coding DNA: TGCAGCGTTGTATTCCAGGGTCCCTACGAGCAGTACTTC. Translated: CSVVFQGPYEQYF.